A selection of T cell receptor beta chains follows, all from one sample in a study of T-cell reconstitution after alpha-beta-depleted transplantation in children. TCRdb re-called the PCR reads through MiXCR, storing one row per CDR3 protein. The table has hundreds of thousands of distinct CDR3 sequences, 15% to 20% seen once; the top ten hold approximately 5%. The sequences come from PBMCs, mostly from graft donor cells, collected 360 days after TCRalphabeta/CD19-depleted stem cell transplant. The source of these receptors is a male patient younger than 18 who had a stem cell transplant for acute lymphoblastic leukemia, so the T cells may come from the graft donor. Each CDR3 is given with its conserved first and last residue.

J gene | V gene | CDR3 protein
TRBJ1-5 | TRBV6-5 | CASGTVNQPQHF
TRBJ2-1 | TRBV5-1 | CASIGLVRYEQFF
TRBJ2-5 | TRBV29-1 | CSVEAGALETQYF
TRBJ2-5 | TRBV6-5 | CASSSWTRGETQYF
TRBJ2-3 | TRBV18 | CASSPELGPASDTDTQYF
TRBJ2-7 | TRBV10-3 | CAIGTLAGGPSYEQYF
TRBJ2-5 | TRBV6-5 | CASSYVAGLETQYF
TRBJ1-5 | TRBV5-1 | CASSLKGNSNQPQHF
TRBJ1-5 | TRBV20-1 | CSARDATGGPSNQPQHF
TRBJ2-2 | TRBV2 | CASRGGQGAGELFF
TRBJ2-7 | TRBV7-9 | CASSGGLAGDEQYF
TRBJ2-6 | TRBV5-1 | CASTQQNSGANVLTF
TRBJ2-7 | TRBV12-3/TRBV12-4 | CASGGSTSVEQYF
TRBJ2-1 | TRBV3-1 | CASSLHFRSSYNEQFF